These 21 T cell receptor beta chains came from one sample sequenced in a study of identifying expanded T cells in peripheral blood. Clones were read by immunoSEQ multiplex PCR, and TCRdb kept only the in-frame ones, dropping some. The profile shows 58,000 or so clones, approximately 82% of them singletons. Sequencing was performed on blood. These receptors originate from a person aged 18-70 years in good health.

The chain has TRBV7-9 and TRBJ2-1; D is undetermined. The length of the CDR3 is 13 residues. The germline CDR1 and CDR2 sequences are SEHNR and FQNEAQ (reference sequence). The V end was cut by 4 bases, the J end by 5 bases, with 9 bases between. CDR3 region: CASSSSWHNEQFF. The CDR3 DNA sequence: TGTGCCAGCAGCTCAAGCTGGCACAATGAGCAGTTCTTC.

The J gene is TRBJ1-4, the V gene TRBV5-4; a weak D match, TRBD1 (5 bases). Germline assignment: CDR1 SGHNT and CDR2 YYREEE (reference sequence). The V gene lost 4 bases and the J gene lost 6 bases, with 13 bases spanning the gap. The length of the CDR3 is 14 residues. The CDR3 loop reads CASSPQEGDEKLFF. The CDR3 coding sequence is TGTGCCAGCAGCCCCCAGGAAGGGGATGAAAAACTGTTTTTT.

Only a few counts were recorded for this clone. The rearrangement uses TRBV30 and TRBJ1-5; TRBD1 matches at 8 bases. This CDR3 region has 16 residues. Germline CDR1 is GTSNPN and CDR2 is SVGIG (reference sequence). V shed 2 bases and J 0 bases; nucleotides not matched to a gene: 6. The CDR3 loop is CAWSTARGPSNQPQHF. In DNA, the CDR3 is TGTGCCTGGAGTACAGCCAGGGGGCCTAGCAATCAGCCCCAGCATTTT.

The V and J genes are TRBV6-5 and TRBJ1-1; D call uncertain. The CDR3 is 15 residues long. Looked up from germline, CDR1 is MNHEY and CDR2 is SVGAGI. Trimming removed 0 bases from V and 6 bases from J, with 14 bases in between. The CDR3: CASSYSVRVEAEAFF. CDR3 nucleotides: TGTGCCAGCAGTTACTCTGTGAGGGTCGAAGCTGAAGCTTTCTTT.

This clone was counted only a few times. V and J are TRBV2 and TRBJ1-6; unclear D gene. Trimming took 6 bases from V and 0 from J, leaving 9 bases between them. The CDR3 is made up of 15 amino acids. Germline V gene data show CDR1 as SNHLY and CDR2 as FYNNEI. The CDR3 sequence: CASRPPGSYNSPLHF. CDR3 DNA: TGTGCCAGCAGACCCCCGGGCTCCTATAATTCACCCCTCCACTTT. The whole variable domain, remainder taken from reference TRBV2 and TRBJ1-6, is EPEVTQTPSHQVTQMGQEVILRCVPISNHLYFYWYRQILGQKVEFLVSFYNNEISEKSEIFDDQFSVERPDGSNFTLKIRSTKLEDSAMYFCASRPPGSYNSPLHFGNGTRLTVT.

This clone was observed once. Other DNA sequences of this sample code for an identical CDR3. The J gene is TRBJ2-5, the V gene TRBV30; 8 nucleotides align to TRBD2. CDR1 and CDR2 (germline): GTSNPN, SVGIG (reference sequence). The length of the CDR3 is 15 residues. After removal of 0 bases from V and 7 bases from J, the junction contained 10 bases not matched to a gene. CDR3 DNA sequence: TGTGCCTGGAGTGTAATTCGGGGGGGGGCGGGGACCCAGTACTTC. This translates into CAWSVIRGGAGTQYF.

V usage is TRBV7-9 and J usage is TRBJ2-5; D remains unclear. The CDR3 is 13 residues long. Trimming pared 4 bases from V and 2 bases from J, leaving 8 bases between. Germline V gene sequence: CDR1 SEHNR, CDR2 FQNEAQ (reference sequence). CDR3 residues: CASSSASQETQYF. The CDR3 nucleotides are TGTGCCAGCAGCTCGGCTAGTCAAGAGACCCAGTACTTC.

The chain uses TRBV4-1 and TRBJ1-3, with D perhaps matching TRBD1 (5 bases). V lost 3 bases, J lost 2 bases, and 11 bases lay in between. CDR1 MGHRA and CDR2 YSYEKL come from the germline V gene. The CDR3 totals 15 residues. In DNA form, the CDR3 reads TGCGCCAGCAGCCAGCGCCAGGGTACTGGAAACACCATATATTTT. Its translation: CASSQRQGTGNTIYF.

V gene TRBV7-6 combines with J gene TRBJ2-5; no clear D gene. The CDR3 runs 12 residues. Germline V gives CDR1 SGHVS, CDR2 FNYEAQ. Between the trimmed V and J ends, which lost 3 bases and 4 bases, there was a span of 6 bases. The CDR3 reads CASSLVGETQYF. The CDR3 DNA reads TGTGCCAGCAGCTTGGTAGGAGAGACCCAGTACTTC.

The chain has TRBV5-1 and TRBJ2-1; the match to TRBD2 covers 8 bases. There are 14 residues in the CDR3. Germline CDR1 reads SGHRS; CDR2 reads YFSETQ. V shed 1 base and J 5 bases; nucleotides not matched to a gene: 2. The CDR3 nucleotides read TGCGCCAGCAGCTTGCGGGGGGGTAACAATGAGCAGTTCTTC. Its translation is CASSLRGGNNEQFF. Together with reference TRBV5-1 and TRBJ2-1, the CDR3 gives the full variable domain: KAGVTQTPRYLIKTRGQQVTLSCSPISGHRSVSWYQQTPGQGLQFLFEYFSETQRNKGNFPGRFSGRQFSNSRSEMNVSTLELGDSALYLCASSLRGGNNEQFFGPGTRLTVL.

The CDR3 spells CASSPGLANSYEQYF. The CDR3 nucleotides are TGTGCCAGCAGTCCCGGACTAGCGAACTCCTACGAGCAGTACTTC. V usage is TRBV27 and J usage is TRBJ2-7; TRBD2 matches at 9 bases. V lost 5 bases, J lost 0 bases, and 5 bases stayed unmatched. The CDR3 runs to 15 residues. The V gene's germline CDR1 is MNHEY and CDR2 SMNVEV (reference sequence).

The chain combines TRBV7-8 with TRBJ1-6, with TRBD1 matching 8 bases. Trimming cost V 5 bases and J 8 bases; bases outside gene matches: 11. Germline V gene data show CDR1 as SGHVS and CDR2 as FQNEAQ. The CDR3 runs to 16 residues. The CDR3 sequence is CASSPRGGQAHSPLHF. As DNA, the CDR3 is TGTGCCAGCAGCCCCAGGGGGGGACAGGCGCATTCACCCCTCCACTTT.

The V gene is TRBV7-8, the J gene TRBJ2-7; tentative D call: TRBD1 (8 bases). The CDR3 runs to 14 residues. With 5 bases removed from V and 4 bases from J, the gap between germline ends came to 15 bases. Germline V gives CDR1 SGHVS, CDR2 FQNEAQ. DNA for the CDR3: TGTGCCAGCAGCATAGGACAGGGAGGGTACGAGCAGTACTTC. It translates to CASSIGQGGYEQYF.

The CDR3 coding sequence is TGTGCCAGCAGTGGGACTAGCGGCTCGGGGACCCAGTACTTC. This encodes CASSGTSGSGTQYF. The gene calls are TRBV7-2 and TRBJ2-5; 11 bases map to TRBD2. Trimming removed 6 bases from V and 7 bases from J; junction bases left unmatched: 7. Germline V CDR1 and CDR2: SGHTA, FQGNSA. The CDR3 sequence is 14 residues long.

The V and J genes are TRBV23-1 and TRBJ2-7; 10 bases line up with TRBD1. TRBV23-1 is given ORF status, its function remaining uncertain. The V and J ends lost 4 bases and 3 bases, in that order; junction bases with no gene match: 9. This CDR3 is 16 amino acids long. CDR3 DNA: TGCGCCAGCAGTCTCCCCGGGACAGGGGTATGCTACGAGCAGTACGTC. This encodes CASSLPGTGVCYEQYV.

This clone was seen just once. V usage is TRBV21-1 and J usage is TRBJ2-7; TRBD1, the table's D call, was not compared with the DNA. TRBV21-1 is noted as a pseudogene. The CDR3 length is 13 residues. The CDR3 nucleotides are TGTGCCCGAACCCGGACAGAGACTTACGAGCAGTACGTC. This sequence encodes CARTRTETYEQYV.

The V gene is TRBV6-6, the J gene TRBJ2-1; maybe TRBD1 (6 bases). Trimming stripped 2 bases from V and 10 bases from J, with 6 bases between. CDR3 length: 11 amino acids. Germline-derived CDR1 and CDR2 are MNHNY and SVGAGI (reference sequence). The CDR3 nucleotides read TGTGCCAGCAGTTACGACAGGGAGCAGTTCTTC. Protein sequence: CASSYDREQFF.

The CDR3 bases are TGTGCCAGCAGTTTCGGGAGCAGGGGGCAGGAGACCCAGTACTTC. This encodes CASSFGSRGQETQYF. The rearrangement links TRBV11-2 to TRBJ2-5, with 8 bases aligning to TRBD1. Looked up from germline, CDR1 is SGHAT and CDR2 is FQNNGV. CDR3 length equals 15 residues. After removal of 6 bases from V and 5 bases from J, the junction contained 11 bases not matched to a gene.

The chain uses TRBV23-1 and TRBJ2-7; D perhaps matches TRBD1 (6 bases). TRBV23-1 is an open reading frame whose function is uncertain. Trimming removed 2 bases at V and 2 bases at J, with 13 bases between. The CDR3 has 15 amino acids. The CDR3 spells CASSQIGTLPYEQYV. Written as DNA, the CDR3 is TGCGCCAGCAGTCAAATTGGGACATTACCCTACGAGCAGTACGTC.

This clone was picked up one time. The V gene is TRBV6-6, the J gene TRBJ2-3; tentative D call: TRBD1 (6 bases). The CDR3 extends over 13 amino acids. CDR1 and CDR2 from the germline V gene are MNHNY and SVGAGI (reference sequence). Trimming took off 6 bases at V and 11 bases at J, with 18 bases between the two ends. The CDR3 here is CASSLTGQVLQYF. As DNA, the CDR3 is TGTGCCAGCAGCTTAACAGGGCAGGTACTGCAGTATTTT.

V gene TRBV2 combines with J gene TRBJ1-5; D not resolved. Germline loops: CDR1 SNHLY, CDR2 FYNNEI. Trimming removed 6 bases at V and 4 bases at J, with 10 bases between. The CDR3 contains 13 residues. CDR3 protein: CASSGEPNQPQHF. CDR3 in DNA: TGTGCCAGCAGCGGGGAACCTAATCAGCCCCAGCATTTT.